These T cell receptor beta chains were read from a single sample in a study of molecular identifiers for immune sequencing clone quantification. TCRdb passed the PCR reads through MiXCR, listing each CDR3 protein once. The sample lists around 460,000 distinct CDR3 sequences; about 20% were seen once. The sequencing sample was made of naive CD8+ T cells from blood, with Jurkat cell RNA spiked in. The receptor source for this set is a human donor in good health. Some libraries in this study had Jurkat cell RNA spiked in. The CDR3 runs from the conserved cysteine through the conserved F or W. A D gene is named only where the DNA matches it firmly. The size entry is marked missing in some rows and otherwise reads once, few, many or a size class.

J	size	D	V	CDR3	DNA
TRBJ1-1	once	TRBD1	TRBV20-1	CSATLYRGRGTEAFF	TGCAGTGCTACTTTATACAGGGGGCGGGGCACTGAAGCTTTCTTT
TRBJ2-7	many	TRBD1	TRBV20-1	CSAPTPGQGSGEQYF	TGCAGTGCTCCTACCCCGGGACAGGGGTCAGGGGAGCAGTACTTC
TRBJ2-7	many	TRBD2	TRBV19	CASSLTSGSSYEQYF	TGTGCCAGTAGTTTGACTAGCGGGAGCTCCTACGAGCAGTACTTC
TRBJ1-1	many	NA	TRBV4-3	CASSQDMRGLNTEAFF	TGCGCCAGCAGCCAAGATATGAGGGGGTTGAACACTGAAGCTTTCTTT
TRBJ1-1	NA	NA	TRBV5-1	CASSLPGGGREAFF	TGCGCCAGCAGCTTGCCGGGAGGGGGTCGAGAAGCTTTCTTT
TRBJ2-3	many	NA	TRBV30	CAWSVGGDTQYF	TGTGCCTGGAGTGTCGGTGGAGATACGCAGTATTTT
TRBJ2-2	many	NA	TRBV12-3/TRBV12-4	CASIASRSGNTGELFF	TGTGCCAGCATAGCTTCCAGGAGTGGGAACACCGGGGAGCTGTTTTTT
TRBJ2-5	many	NA	TRBV4-3	CASSQDLGRTQYF	TGCGCCAGCAGCCAAGATTTAGGGCGGACCCAGTACTTC
TRBJ2-2	NA	TRBD2	TRBV28	CASSSRTRANTGELFF	TGTGCCAGCAGTTCCAGGACTAGAGCGAACACCGGGGAGCTGTTTTTT
TRBJ2-7	few	TRBD2	TRBV7-9	CASSSGTTNEQYF	TGTGCCAGCAGCTCCGGGACTACCAACGAGCAGTACTTC
TRBJ2-5	many	NA	TRBV4-1	CASSQAQNQETQYF	TGCGCCAGCAGCCAAGCACAAAACCAAGAGACCCAGTACTTC
TRBJ1-6	NA	NA	TRBV20-1	CSARPQGNSPLHF	TGCAGTGCTAGGCCACAGGGAAATTCACCCCTCCACTTT
TRBJ2-7	many	NA	TRBV28	CASSRRRLVMDSYEQYF	TGTGCCAGCAGTAGACGGCGGCTCGTTATGGACTCCTACGAGCAGTACTTC
TRBJ2-7	NA	NA	TRBV3-1	CASSQASDYEQYF	TGTGCCAGCAGCCAAGCAAGCGACTACGAGCAGTACTTC
TRBJ2-5	many	NA	TRBV10-3	CAISDPDSTYQETQYF	TGTGCCATCAGTGATCCGGACTCCACGTACCAAGAGACCCAGTACTTC
TRBJ2-3	NA	TRBD2	TRBV7-3	CASSAIGREGDTQYF	TGTGCCAGCAGCGCGATTGGGCGGGAGGGCGATACGCAGTATTTT
TRBJ2-7	few	NA	TRBV19	CASSTPSSYEQYF	TGTGCCAGTAGTACCCCCTCTTCCTACGAGCAGTACTTC
TRBJ2-1	NA	TRBD1	TRBV5-1	CASSSTGGSLYNEQFF	TGCGCCAGCAGCTCAACAGGGGGCAGCCTTTACAATGAGCAGTTCTTC
TRBJ2-3	many	NA	TRBV7-9	CASSFKAAGSEDTQYF	TGTGCCAGCAGCTTTAAAGCTGCGGGATCGGAAGATACGCAGTATTTT
TRBJ2-5	many	NA	TRBV29-1	CSVIRTVLQETQYF	TGCAGCGTGATCAGGACAGTTCTCCAAGAGACCCAGTACTTC
TRBJ2-2	NA	NA	TRBV6-5	CASSYGNRLNTGELFF	TGTGCCAGCAGTTACGGGAACAGATTAAACACCGGGGAGCTGTTTTTT
TRBJ1-1	NA	NA	TRBV6-4	CASSDGYTEAFF	TGTGCCAGCAGTGACGGATACACTGAAGCTTTCTTT
TRBJ1-6	many	TRBD1	TRBV7-9	CASSWGQGANSPLHF	TGTGCCAGCAGCTGGGGACAGGGGGCAAATTCACCCCTCCACTTT
TRBJ2-1	few	TRBD2	TRBV7-9	CASSPSGSRLSFDEQFF	TGTGCCAGCAGCCCTAGCGGGAGCCGGCTTAGTTTCGACGAGCAGTTCTTC
TRBJ2-7	many	TRBD2	TRBV6-2/TRBV6-3	CASILNSGSGTYEQYF	TGTGCCAGCATTCTTAATAGCGGGTCGGGAACCTACGAGCAGTACTTC
TRBJ1-4	NA	NA	TRBV4-3	CASSQVVYQTTNEKLFF	TGCGCCAGCAGCCAAGTCGTCTACCAGACAACTAATGAAAAACTGTTTTTT
TRBJ2-3	NA	NA	TRBV2	CASSDRQGTNTQYF	TGTGCCAGCAGTGATAGGCAGGGGACTAATACGCAGTATTTT
TRBJ1-3	few	TRBD1	TRBV14	CASSLFRGAGNTIYF	TGTGCCAGCAGCCTTTTCAGGGGGGCTGGAAACACCATATATTTT